This TCR beta chain was documented in a study of control samples from healthy donors and cancer patients. V was cut by 0 bases and J by 0 bases, with 7 bases left in between. Looked up from germline, CDR1 is SGHRS and CDR2 is YFSETQ. The CDR3 is 15 amino acids. Data came from immunoSEQ multiplex PCR; TCRdb stores just in-frame clones and leaves some out. The repertoire holds approximately 170,000 clones, with around nine tenths as singletons. This sequence originates from a man aged 25-45 years in good health. The specimen was blood. V is TRBV5-1 and J is TRBJ2-1, with a possible D match to TRBD1 (6 bases). The CDR3 nucleotides read TGCGCCAGCAGCTTGGTCAGGGGCTCCTACAATGAGCAGTTCTTC. Encoded protein: CASSLVRGSYNEQFF.